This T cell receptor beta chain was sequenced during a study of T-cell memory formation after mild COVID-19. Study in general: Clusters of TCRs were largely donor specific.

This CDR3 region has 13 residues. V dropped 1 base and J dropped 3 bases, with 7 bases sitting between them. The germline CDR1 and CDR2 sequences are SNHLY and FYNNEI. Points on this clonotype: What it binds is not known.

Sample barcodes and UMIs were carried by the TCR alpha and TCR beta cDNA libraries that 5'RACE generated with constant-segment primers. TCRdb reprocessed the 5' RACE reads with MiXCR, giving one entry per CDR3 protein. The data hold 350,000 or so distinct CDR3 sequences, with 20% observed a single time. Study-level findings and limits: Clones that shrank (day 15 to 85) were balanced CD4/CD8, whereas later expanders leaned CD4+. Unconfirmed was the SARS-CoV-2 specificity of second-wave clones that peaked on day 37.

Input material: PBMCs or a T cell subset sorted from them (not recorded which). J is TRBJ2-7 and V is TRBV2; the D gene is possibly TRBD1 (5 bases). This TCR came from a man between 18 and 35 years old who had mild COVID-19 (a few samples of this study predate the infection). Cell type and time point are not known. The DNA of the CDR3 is TGTGCCAGCAGTGAAGAGGGGATCTACGAGCAGTACGTC. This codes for CASSEEGIYEQYV.